Sequencing of this TCR beta chain was carried out in a study of read filtering for tumor transcriptome and immune sequencing. This library used approximately 0.4 ug RNA and molecular barcoded adaptors spanning alpha/delta and beta/gamma chains. From the reads, TCRdb called clonotypes with MiXCR, one entry per CDR3 protein. The sample shows approximately 5,800 distinct CDR3 sequences, around 21% of them seen only once. This CDR3 has 14 amino acids. Trimming shortened V by 2 bases and J by 3 bases, and 7 bases separated the two germline ends. Germline V gene lookup returns CDR1 MNHNS and CDR2 SASEGT. This clonotype was picked up many times.

Source material: a population of CD138-negative cells sorted from bone marrow. The clonotype originates from a donor aged 40 or older with multiple myeloma. This chain links TRBV6-1 with TRBJ1-4, with D unresolved. In DNA form, the CDR3 reads TGTGCCAGCAGTGAACTGTATTCTAATGAAAAACTGTTTTTT. Residues: CASSELYSNEKLFF.